The sample holds many counts of the clone carrying this TCR beta chain. The antigen is not known. A 10-nucleotide random UMI tagged transcripts in template-switch 5'RACE cDNA synthesis. Each CDR3 protein gets one entry after TCRdb re-called the 5' RACE reads with MiXCR. Altogether tens of thousands of distinct CDR3 sequences are present, approximately 10% being singletons, with the ten largest covering roughly 10%. This sample is drawn from a study of neurological immune-mediated disorders. Study-level results: Expanded clones shared no CDR3 amino acid sequences across subjects, suggesting private repertoires in all groups. Levels of TCR clonal expansion peaked in HTLV-1-associated myelopathy and reached their lowest in multiple sclerosis, under those of healthy controls.

The germline V gene encodes CDR1 SEHNR and CDR2 FQNEAQ (reference sequence). Trimming shortened V by 3 bases and J by 5 bases, and 8 bases separated the two germline ends. The CDR3 has 13 residues. Sample time point: longitudinal time-point 1 (baseline). Unsorted libraries were derived from 2 million PBMCs stored at -80 C. This clonotype was obtained from a man aged 25-40 years in good health. The sequenced sample was PBMCs. The chain couples TRBV7-9 to TRBJ2-1; D remains ambiguous. CDR3 bases: TGTGCCAGCAGCTTCGGGCAAAACAATGAGCAGTTCTTC. Its protein product is CASSFGQNNEQFF. Drawing the rest from reference TRBV7-9 and TRBJ2-1, the complete variable domain is DTGVSQNPRHKITKRGQNVTFRCDPISEHNRLYWYRQTLGQGPEFLTYFQNEAQLEKSRLLSDRFSAERPKGSFSTLEIQRTEQGDSAMYLCASSFGQNNEQFFGPGTRLTVL.